The 2 T cell receptor beta chains in this list originate from one sample, sequenced in a study of glioma-infiltrating T cells after dendritic cell vaccination. Sequenced by immunoSEQ multiplex PCR; TCRdb stores in-frame clones only, minus some. The table includes fewer than 50,000 clones, approximately 83% detected once. The source material was blood, sampled before dendritic cell vaccination. The origin of the receptors is a human donor with glioblastoma.

The rearrangement joins TRBV13 to TRBJ2-5; TRBD1 aligns across 9 bases. TRBJ2-7 matches the DNA end more closely, so the J call is doubtful. CDR3 length: 18 residues. The V gene's germline CDR1 is PRHDT and CDR2 FYEKMQ (reference sequence). DNA of the CDR3: TGTGCCAGCAGCCCCCAAGGACAGGGGAGACCCCGCTCCTACGAGCAGTACTTC. It codes for CASSPQGQGRPRSYEQYF.

This clone was seen a single time. The rearrangement links TRBV7-9 to TRBJ1-5; 7 bases are shared with TRBD1. CDR1 is SEHNR and CDR2 is FQNEAQ in the germline V gene (reference sequence). V shed 5 bases and J 7 bases; nucleotides not matched to a gene: 11. The CDR3 covers 15 residues. In DNA form, the CDR3 reads TGTGCCAGCAGCCCCGGGGACAGCCTTGGACAGCCCCAGCATTTT. This sequence encodes CASSPGDSLGQPQHF.